This passage covers 18 T cell receptor beta chains from one sample sequenced in a study of T-cell memory formation after mild COVID-19. Via MiXCR, TCRdb re-called the 5' RACE reads, giving one row per CDR3 protein. This repertoire shows some 210,000 distinct CDR3 sequences, about 10% found once; its top ten account for less than 4%. Material for sequencing was PBMCs or a T cell subset sorted from them (not recorded which). The receptor source for this set is a young man who had mild COVID-19 (a few samples of this study predate the infection). Cell type and time point are not known.

This clonotype was observed at least ten times. The V and J genes are TRBV7-6 and TRBJ2-3; 7 bases line up with TRBD2. V dropped 1 base and J dropped 0; count of bases not matched to a gene: 10. CDR3 size: 18 residues. Germline V gene lookup returns CDR1 SGHVS and CDR2 FNYEAQ. The CDR3 region is CASSLGSSSGASTDTQYF. The CDR3 DNA sequence: TGTGCCAGCAGCTTAGGGTCATCCAGCGGGGCTAGCACAGATACGCAGTATTTT.

This clonotype was detected a few times. The chain carries TRBV5-6 and TRBJ2-3, with a weak D call TRBD1 (6 bases). Germline V lookup: CDR1 SGHDT, CDR2 YYEEEE. The CDR3 length is 14 residues. The germline V and J ends were trimmed by 8 bases and 3 bases, with 16 bases remaining between them. CDR3 sequence: CASAPQGLTDTQYF. CDR3 sequence (DNA): TGTGCCAGTGCACCCCAGGGGCTAACAGATACGCAGTATTTT. The full variable domain, completed using reference TRBV5-6 and TRBJ2-3, is DAGVTQSPTHLIKTRGQQVTLRCSPKSGHDTVSWYQQALGQGPQFIFQYYEEEERQRGNFPDRFSGHQFPNYSSELNVNALLLGDSALYLCASAPQGLTDTQYFGPGTRLTVL.

This clonotype was recorded many times. The chain joins TRBV4-3 to TRBJ2-5; TRBD1 matches 9 bases. The CDR3 loop spans 16 amino acids. Trimming cost V 0 bases and J 5 bases; bases outside gene matches: 7. The germline CDR1 and CDR2 sequences are LGHNA and YSLEER. The CDR3 nucleotides read TGCGCCAGCAGCCAAGATATGGGGACAGGGAGTGAGACCCAGTACTTC. Encoded protein: CASSQDMGTGSETQYF.

The rearrangement joins TRBV20-1 to TRBJ2-3; the D gene is possibly TRBD2 (6 bases). This CDR3 is 13 amino acids long. With 3 bases removed from V and 1 base from J, the gap between germline ends came to 8 bases. Germline V lookup: CDR1 DFQATT, CDR2 SNEGSKA (reference sequence). CDR3 coding DNA: TGCAGTGCTAGTACGGGGGGCACAGATACGCAGTATTTT. It is translated as CSASTGGTDTQYF.

The CDR3 spells CASSEAYGTSKADTQYF. CDR3 nucleotides: TGTGCCAGCAGTGAAGCGTATGGGACTAGTAAAGCTGATACGCAGTATTTT. V and J are TRBV6-1 and TRBJ2-3; 8 bases fit TRBD2. V was pared by 0 bases and J by 6 bases, with 11 bases of the junction left unmatched. Per germline, CDR1 MNHNS and CDR2 SASEGT. CDR3 length equals 17 residues.

This clonotype occurred a few times. The rearrangement links TRBV7-9 to TRBJ2-7, with a possible D match to TRBD2 (5 bases). The CDR3 runs 13 residues. V dropped 1 base and J dropped 7 bases, with 11 bases sitting between them. Germline V gene data show CDR1 as SEHNR and CDR2 as FQNEAQ (reference sequence). CDR3 bases: TGTGCCAGCAGCTTAGGTATGGGCGGGGAGCAGTACGTC. Translation: CASSLGMGGEQYV.

This clonotype was counted only a few times. The chain is built from TRBV6-1 and TRBJ2-3, with D possibly matching TRBD1 (6 bases). CDR3 length equals 15 residues. Germline V gene sequence: CDR1 MNHNS, CDR2 SASEGT. V was cut by 4 bases and J by 4 bases, with 15 bases left in between. CDR3 residues: CASSVGVSGADTQYF. The CDR3 nucleotides are TGTGCCAGCAGTGTGGGGGTATCAGGGGCAGATACGCAGTATTTT.

This clonotype was detected a few times. The chain recombines TRBV5-1 with TRBJ2-3; weak D call: TRBD2 (7 bases). In germline, CDR1 is SGHRS, CDR2 YFSETQ. This CDR3 spans 17 amino acids. V lost 4 bases to trimming and J lost 2 bases, with 20 bases between them. The CDR3 DNA follows: TGCGCCAGCAGCCCCCAAGGCAGGGCGGGGGCCACAGATACGCAGTATTTT. It yields the protein CASSPQGRAGATDTQYF.

This clonotype was seen a handful of times. V and J are TRBV11-3 and TRBJ2-3; 13 positions agree with TRBD2. After removal of 3 bases from V and 0 bases from J, the junction contained 3 bases not matched to a gene. The CDR3 length is 17 residues. The germline CDR1 and CDR2 sequences are SGHNT and YENEEA. Here the CDR3 DNA reads TGTGCCAGCAGCTTCGGACTAGCGGGGGAGAGCACAGATACGCAGTATTTT. Protein sequence: CASSFGLAGESTDTQYF. The full variable domain, its missing parts supplied by reference TRBV11-3 and TRBJ2-3, is EAGVVQSPRYKIIEKKQPVAFWCNPISGHNTLYWYLQNLGQGPELLIRYENEEAVDDSQLPKDRFSAERLKGVDSTLKIQPAELGDSAVYLCASSFGLAGESTDTQYFGPGTRLTVL.

The chain carries TRBV19 and TRBJ2-5, with 9 bases aligning to TRBD1. This CDR3 spans 14 amino acids. The J segment lost 4 bases and the V segment lost 6 bases, leaving 6 bases of the junction unmatched. Germline V lookup: CDR1 LNHDA, CDR2 SQIVND (reference sequence). The CDR3 spells CASSPADRGETQYF. In DNA, the CDR3 is TGTGCCAGTAGCCCCGCGGACAGGGGAGAGACCCAGTACTTC.

The chain couples TRBV6-5 to TRBJ1-1, with D unresolved. Per germline, CDR1 MNHEY and CDR2 SVGAGI. Trimming cost V 8 bases and J 3 bases, with 13 bases left between them. The CDR3 contains 13 residues. The CDR3 region is CASSLGVDTEAFF. As DNA, the CDR3 is TGTGCCAGCTCGCTCGGGGTCGACACTGAAGCTTTCTTT.

This clonotype was counted only a few times. V gene TRBV7-9 combines with J gene TRBJ1-4, with D perhaps TRBD1 (5 bases). The CDR3 length is 15 residues. V lost 1 base and J 4 bases, leaving 10 bases between the germline ends. CDR1 is SEHNR, CDR2 FQNEAQ, per germline (reference sequence). The CDR3 region has the DNA TGTGCCAGCAGCTTAGGCGACAGAGATAATGAAAAACTGTTTTTT. This translates into CASSLGDRDNEKLFF.

This clonotype was detected only a few times. V gene TRBV6-5 combines with J gene TRBJ2-7; D is undetermined. Germline assignment: CDR1 MNHEY and CDR2 SVGAGI. The V end lost 6 bases, the J end lost 6 bases, and 18 bases lay between the germline ends. CDR3 size: 14 residues. DNA for the CDR3: TGTGCCAGCAGAGAGGATTTCTCCCCTCTCGAGCAGTACTTC. Protein sequence: CASREDFSPLEQYF.

This chain joins TRBV15 and TRBJ2-2; 9 bases are shared with TRBD2. The germline CDR1 and CDR2 sequences are LNHNV and YYDKDF (reference sequence). The CDR3 loop spans 17 amino acids. V trimming: 7 bases; J trimming: 6 bases; junction bases outside the gene matches: 15. The CDR3: CATTLTSGEVFPGELFF. The CDR3 DNA reads as TGTGCCACCACCCTGACTAGCGGAGAGGTATTCCCCGGGGAGCTGTTTTTT.

Only a few counts were recorded for this clonotype. Germline is not matched at one junction end, which may reflect a read error. This chain connects TRBV7-9 to TRBJ1-1, with D unclear. Germline loops: CDR1 SEHNR, CDR2 FQNEAQ (reference sequence). CDR3 length: 11 residues. The CDR3 protein is CASSSQVEYVF. The CDR3 DNA is TGTGCCAGCAGCTCTCAGGTGGAATATGTGTTT.

V gene TRBV3-1 combines with J gene TRBJ1-2; D may be TRBD1 (6 bases). Trimming removed 6 bases at V and 4 bases at J, with 18 bases between. The CDR3 covers 15 residues. CDR1 LGHDT and CDR2 YNNKEL come from the germline V gene (reference sequence). The CDR3 region is CASSPRGAIGYGYTF. The DNA of the CDR3 is TGTGCCAGCAGTCCCAGGGGAGCAATTGGCTATGGCTACACCTTC. Together with reference TRBV3-1 and TRBJ1-2, the CDR3 gives the full variable domain: DTAVSQTPKYLVTQMGNDKSIKCEQNLGHDTMYWYKQDSKKFLKIMFSYNNKELIINETVPNRFSPKSPDKAHLNLHINSLELGDSAVYFCASSPRGAIGYGYTFGSGTRLTVV.

This rearrangement joins TRBV6-6 to TRBJ2-5; D may be TRBD1 or TRBD2 (6 bases each). The CDR3 is made up of 12 amino acids. Germline V CDR1 and CDR2: MNHNY, SVGAGI (reference sequence). V was clipped by 8 bases and J by 4 bases, with 11 bases between them. CDR3 protein: CASCRGGETQYF. CDR3 sequence (DNA): TGTGCCAGCTGCAGGGGAGGAGAGACCCAGTACTTC.

V and J are TRBV5-1 and TRBJ2-5, with D perhaps TRBD2 (5 bases). Germline V gives CDR1 SGHRS, CDR2 YFSETQ. Trimming took off 2 bases at V and 5 bases at J, with 13 bases between the two ends. The length of the CDR3 is 14 residues. The CDR3 DNA reads as TGCGCCAGCAGCTTTTTAGGCGGGTCGGAGACCCAGTACTTC. Translating it yields CASSFLGGSETQYF.